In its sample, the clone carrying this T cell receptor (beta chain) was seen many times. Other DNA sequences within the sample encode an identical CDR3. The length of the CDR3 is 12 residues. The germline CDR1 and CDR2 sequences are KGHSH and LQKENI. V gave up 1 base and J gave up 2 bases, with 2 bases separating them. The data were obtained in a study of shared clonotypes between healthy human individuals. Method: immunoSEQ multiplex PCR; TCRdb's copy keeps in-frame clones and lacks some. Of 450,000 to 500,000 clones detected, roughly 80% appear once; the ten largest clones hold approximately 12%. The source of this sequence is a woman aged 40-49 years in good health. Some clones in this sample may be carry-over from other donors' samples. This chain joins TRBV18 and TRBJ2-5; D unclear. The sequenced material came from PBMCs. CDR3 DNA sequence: TGTGCCAGCTCACCACGACAAGAGACCCAGTACTTC. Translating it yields CASSPRQETQYF. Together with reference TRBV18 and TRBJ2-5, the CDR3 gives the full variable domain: NAGVMQNPRHLVRRRGQEARLRCSPMKGHSHVYWYRQLPEEGLKFMVYLQKENIIDESGMPKERFSAEFPKEGPSILRIQQVVRGDSAAYFCASSPRQETQYFGPGTRLLVL.